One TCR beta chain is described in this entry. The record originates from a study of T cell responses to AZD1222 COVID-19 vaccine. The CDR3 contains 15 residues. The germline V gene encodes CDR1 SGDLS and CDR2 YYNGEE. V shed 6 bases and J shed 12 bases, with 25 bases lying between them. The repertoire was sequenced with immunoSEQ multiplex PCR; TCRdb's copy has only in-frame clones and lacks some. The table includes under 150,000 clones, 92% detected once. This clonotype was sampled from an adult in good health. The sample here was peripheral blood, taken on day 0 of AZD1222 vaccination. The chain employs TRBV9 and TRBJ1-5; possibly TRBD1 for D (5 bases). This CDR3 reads CASTPPPTSPRGQHF. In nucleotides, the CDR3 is TGTGCCAGCACCCCCCCACCAACCAGCCCAAGGGGCCAGCATTTT.